A selection of T cell receptor beta chains follows, all from one sample in a study of T cell responses to AZD1222 COVID-19 vaccine. Only in-frame clones appear in the TCRdb table, and some are missing; sequencing was by immunoSEQ multiplex PCR. The sample includes about 150,000 clones, 90% seen only once; the top ten take 18%. Sequencing used peripheral blood, obtained on day 0 of AZD1222 vaccination. All receptors derive from an adult in good health. Both conserved end residues are part of each CDR3. D genes are given only for firm matches.

NA | TRBJ1-5 | TRBV19 | CASSIMKDQPQHF
TRBD1 | TRBJ2-7 | TRBV15 | CATSRDIEGAGEQYF
NA | TRBJ1-1 | TRBV3-1/TRBV3-2 | CASSQGGDTEAFF
TRBD2 | TRBJ2-1 | TRBV4-1 | CAASGTPYNEQFF
TRBD1 | TRBJ2-3 | TRBV25-1 | CASSSLGTGVTDTQYF
NA | TRBJ1-4 | TRBV7-9 | CASSLVVATNEKLFF
NA | TRBJ1-2 | TRBV15 | CATSRERYGYTF
TRBD1 | TRBJ1-6 | TRBV5-4 | CASSRTGGGSPLHF
NA | TRBJ2-5 | TRBV5-6 | CASSLFRAQETQYF
NA | TRBJ1-5 | TRBV15 | CATSRDQRNQPQHF
NA | TRBJ1-2 | TRBV12-3/TRBV12-4 | CASSFGHFYGYTF
TRBD2 | TRBJ2-1 | TRBV7-8 | CASTIHPAGGDNEQFF
NA | TRBJ2-7 | TRBV9 | CASSATGYEQYF
TRBD1 | TRBJ1-2 | TRBV5-1 | CASRPDRGRGYTF
TRBD1 | TRBJ1-5 | TRBV9 | CASSLTGGNQPQHF